A selection of T cell receptor beta chains follows, all from one sample in a study of shared clonotypes between healthy human individuals. Generated by immunoSEQ multiplex PCR, the TCRdb table keeps only in-frame clones and is missing some. The table includes roughly 1,500,000 clones, around 98% detected once. Specimen: naive CD4+ T cells sorted from blood. These TCRs come from a man aged 30 to 39 in good health. CDR3s include the opening cysteine and the closing phenylalanine or tryptophan. Each record gives: V gene, D gene, clone size, J gene, CDR3 DNA, CDR3 protein. A D gene is named only where the DNA matches it firmly. Part of the rows lack a size; the others show once, few, many or a class for expanded clones.

>TRBV30|.|.|TRBJ2-7
TGTGCCTGGAGTGGCGGGCCCACCGTAGCGAGCTTC
CAWSGGPTVASF
>TRBV7-3|.|.|TRBJ2-5
TGTGCCAGCAGCTTAACGGTAGCGGCCAGGGAGACCCAGTACTTC
CASSLTVAARETQYF
>TRBV19|.|.|TRBJ2-1
TGTGCCAGTACTGTCTGGTCAGCCGATTACCAATACAATGAGCAGTTCTTC
CASTVWSADYQYNEQFF
>TRBV9|TRBD2|.|TRBJ2-7
TGTGCCAGCAGCGCTAGCGGGAGTGACGAGCAGTACTTC
CASSASGSDEQYF
>TRBV5-1|.|.|TRBJ1-2
TGCGCCAGCAGCTTGTACAGGGTCGGCTATGGCTACACCTTC
CASSLYRVGYGYTF
>TRBV18|.|once|TRBJ1-3
TGTGCCAGCTCCTCGAAGAAACCTACCATATATTTT
CASSSKKPTIYF
>TRBV14|TRBD2|.|TRBJ2-1
TGTGCCAGCAGCCAAGATTTCGCCGGGACTAGCGGGAGGGCCTACAATGAGCAGTTCTTC
CASSQDFAGTSGRAYNEQFF
>TRBV15|TRBD2|.|TRBJ2-7
TGTGCCACCAGCAGAGAGCGGGAGCTTTTCGAGCAGTACTTC
CATSRERELFEQYF
>TRBV5-6|TRBD2|.|TRBJ2-3
TGTGCCAGCACCCCCGAGGGTAGCGGGAGTGGCACGACGCAGTATTTT
CASTPEGSGSGTTQYF
>TRBV7-9|.|.|TRBJ1-4
TGTGCCAGCAGCTTAGTGATAGTCGCGGCAAAACTGTTTTTT
CASSLVIVAAKLFF
>TRBV5-4|TRBD2|.|TRBJ2-5
TGTGCCAGCAGCCGACTAGCCGGGCAAGAGACCCAGTACTTC
CASSRLAGQETQYF
>TRBV7-9|.|.|TRBJ1-1
TGTGCCAGCAGACACGACAGACAAAACACTGAAGCTTTCTTT
CASRHDRQNTEAFF
>TRBV5-4|.|once|TRBJ2-5
TGTGCCAGCAGCCTAGCCTCGGGGACTCTCAGGGCCCAGTACTTC
CASSLASGTLRAQYF
>TRBV7-2|.|.|TRBJ2-7
TGTGCCAGCAGCTTCGCCAGGGACTCCTACGAGCAGTACTTC
CASSFARDSYEQYF
>TRBV5-4|TRBD2|.|TRBJ2-3
TGTGCCAGCAGCCCTGCGTGGGCAGCAGGACTAGCGGGCACAGATACGCAGTATTTT
CASSPAWAAGLAGTDTQYF
>TRBV18|.|.|TRBJ1-3
TGTGCCAGCTCACCAGTCCTTCAGGACACCATATATTTT
CASSPVLQDTIYF
>TRBV10-3|.|.|TRBJ2-1
TGTGCCATCAGTGAGTGGGAACTAGTAAATGAGCAGTTCTTC
CAISEWELVNEQFF
>TRBV18|.|.|TRBJ1-2
TGTGCCAGCTCACCACCGGTGGTCAATTATGGCTACACCTTC
CASSPPVVNYGYTF
>TRBV11-2|TRBD1|.|TRBJ2-7
TGTGCCAGCAGCTTTAGCCGGGACAGGCCCCACGAGCAGTACTTC
CASSFSRDRPHEQYF
>TRBV30|.|.|TRBJ1-1
TGTGCCTGGCAAACAGAGAACACTGAAGCTTTCTTT
CAWQTENTEAFF
>TRBV5-4|.|once|TRBJ1-1
TGTGCCAGCAGCTTAGGCGGAAGACCCTTGAACACTGAAGCTTTCTTT
CASSLGGRPLNTEAFF
>TRBV4-1|.|.|TRBJ2-5
TGCGCCAGCAGCCAAGAGACCCAGTCGGACAGCATTCTTCAAGAGACCCAGTACTTC
CASSQETQSDSILQETQYF
>TRBV4-3|.|.|TRBJ2-7
TGCGCCAGCAGCCAAGAAGCAGCCTACTCCTACGAGCAGTACTTC
CASSQEAAYSYEQYF
>TRBV10-1|.|.|TRBJ1-4
TGCGCCAGCAGTGACGGGGTGGCGTCTAATGAAAAACTGTTTTTT
CASSDGVASNEKLFF
>TRBV7-8|.|.|TRBJ1-2
TGTGCCAGCAGCTTGAATAGCTATGGCTACACCTTC
CASSLNSYGYTF
>TRBV5-6|.|.|TRBJ1-3
TGTGCCAGCAGCTTGGGGCGGGGAAACACCATATATTTT
CASSLGRGNTIYF